This TCR beta chain was observed in a study of blood T cell repertoires in COVID-19. Study-level information: T cells, B-cell-depleted T cells, or PBMCs supplied cDNA or gDNA.

This CDR3 is built from 15 residues. Germline values: CDR1 MDHEN, CDR2 SYDVKM. Trimming took 2 bases from V and 9 from J, leaving 19 bases between them. TCRdb's table, derived via immunoSEQ multiplex PCR, lists solely in-frame clones and lacks some. The sample lists just over 15,000 clones, approximately 84% occurring once. The sample comprised peripheral blood. The TCR comes from a human donor in a cohort sampled during active COVID-19. The V and J genes are TRBV28 and TRBJ1-2, with D tentatively TRBD1 (5 bases). CDR3 nucleotides: TGTGCCAGCAGTTTACCCCAGGGCTCCGATAGTAGCTACACCTTC. Its protein product is CASSLPQGSDSSYTF.